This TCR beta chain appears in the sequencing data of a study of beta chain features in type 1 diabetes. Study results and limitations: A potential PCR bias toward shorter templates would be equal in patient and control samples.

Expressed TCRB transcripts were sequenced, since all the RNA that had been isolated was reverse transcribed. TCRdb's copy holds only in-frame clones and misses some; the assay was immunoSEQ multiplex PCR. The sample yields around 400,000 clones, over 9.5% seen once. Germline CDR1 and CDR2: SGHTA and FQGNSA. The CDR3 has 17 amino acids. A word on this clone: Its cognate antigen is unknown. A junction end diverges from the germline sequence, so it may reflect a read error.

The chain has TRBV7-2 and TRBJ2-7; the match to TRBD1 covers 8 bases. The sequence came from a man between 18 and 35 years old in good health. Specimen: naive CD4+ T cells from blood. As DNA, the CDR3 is TGTGCCAGCAGCATAGCCTCAGGGGGCGTTACGTACTACGAGCAGTACTTC. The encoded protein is CASSIASGGVTYYEQYF.